This T cell receptor (beta chain) was sequenced during a study of T-cell memory formation after mild COVID-19. Study context: TCR clusters showed largely donor specificity.

The study, taken as a whole, reports: Cross-reactive memory appears to have joined, as suggested by some responding clones showing up in pre-infection memory. Balance between CD4 and CD8 was seen in clones contracting day 15 to 85, and a CD4+ lean was seen in later expanders.

TCRdb re-called the 5' RACE reads through MiXCR, storing one row per CDR3 protein. Here the sample spans under 250,000 distinct CDR3 sequences, more than 9% being singletons. There are many counts of this clonotype. Its target is unknown. The CDR3 is 17 amino acids. V was pared by 3 bases and J by 4 bases, with 5 bases of the junction left unmatched. The genes are TRBV12-3 or TRBV12-4 and TRBJ2-2; 13 bases map to TRBD2. The sequenced sample consisted of PBMCs or a T cell subset sorted from them (not recorded which). This sequence was found in a man aged 18 to 35 who had mild COVID-19 (a few samples of this study predate the infection). Cell type and time point are not known. The CDR3, as DNA: TGTGCCAGCAGTTTGACTAGCGGGGGGCCGGGCACCGGGGAGCTGTTTTTT. It codes for CASSLTSGGPGTGELFF.